A selection of T cell receptor beta chains follows, all from one sample in a study of blood T cell repertoires in COVID-19. TCRdb's table, derived via immunoSEQ multiplex PCR, lists solely in-frame clones and lacks some. The table has hundreds of thousands of clones, 85% seen once. The specimen sequenced was PBMCs or T cells enriched from blood (not recorded which). The receptors here all came from a woman between 45 and 60 years old with acute COVID-19. Each CDR3 is given with its conserved first and last residue. A D gene is named only where the DNA matches it firmly. Clone sizes are given selectively: once, few, many, or a class where the clone is expanded.

TRBJ1-1	TRBV5-4	once	NA	CASSLEARSREAFF	TGTGCCAGCAGCTTGGAAGCCAGGTCCAGAGAAGCTTTCTTT
TRBJ1-1	TRBV4-3	NA	NA	CASSQGYLIPRGGEAFF	TGCGCCAGCAGCCAAGGATACTTGATACCGAGAGGCGGCGAAGCTTTCTTT
TRBJ2-6	TRBV4-2	NA	NA	CASSQDHGVGANVLTF	TGTGCCAGCAGCCAAGATCACGGAGTAGGGGCCAACGTCCTGACTTTC
TRBJ1-5	TRBV23-1	NA	NA	CARSAQHF	TGCGCCCGCTCGGCCCAGCATTTT
TRBJ2-3	TRBV4-2	once	TRBD2	CASSQGARLAATDTQYF	TGTGCCAGCAGCCAAGGGGCGAGACTAGCGGCCACAGATACGCAGTATTTT
TRBJ1-2	TRBV27	NA	NA	CASRPDSRPSTNYGYTF	TGTGCCAGCAGACCGGACTCCCGACCCTCTACTAACTATGGCTACACCTTC
TRBJ1-4	TRBV30	NA	NA	CAWTGHTNEKLFF	TGTGCCTGGACGGGACACACTAATGAAAAACTGTTTTTT
TRBJ2-2	TRBV19	NA	TRBD2	CASSMWGTSGGMNTGELFF	TGTGCCAGTAGTATGTGGGGGACTAGCGGGGGCATGAACACCGGGGAGCTGTTTTTT
TRBJ1-2	TRBV18	NA	TRBD1	CASSPQGASLGYTF	TGTGCCAGCTCACCGCAGGGGGCATCTCTTGGCTACACCTTC
TRBJ2-5	TRBV5-4	NA	TRBD1	CASSTGQDQETQYF	TGTGCCAGCAGCACTGGACAGGACCAAGAGACCCAGTACTTC
TRBJ1-4	TRBV11-2	NA	TRBD1	CASSRSTGGNEKLFF	TGTGCCAGCAGCCGCTCGACAGGGGGTAATGAAAAACTGTTTTTT
TRBJ1-2	TRBV4-1	NA	TRBD1	CASSQGQGEGGYGYTF	TGCGCCAGCAGCCAAGGACAGGGGGAAGGAGGCTATGGCTACACCTTC
TRBJ1-2	TRBV13	NA	NA	CASSEQGNYGYTF	TGTGCCAGCAGCGAACAGGGTAACTATGGCTACACCTTC
TRBJ2-7	TRBV6-5	NA	NA	CASTGPYEQYF	TGTGCCAGCACTGGGCCCTACGAGCAGTACTTC
TRBJ2-7	TRBV3-1/TRBV3-2	NA	NA	CASSQETRSYEQYF	TGTGCCAGCAGCCAAGAAACGAGGTCCTACGAGCAGTACTTC
TRBJ1-2	TRBV10-1	NA	TRBD1	CASSEDRVYGYTF	TGCGCCAGCAGTGAGGACAGGGTCTATGGCTACACCTTC
TRBJ1-6	TRBV10-3	NA	TRBD1	CAISESGTDNSPLHF	TGTGCCATCAGTGAGTCAGGGACAGATAATTCACCCCTCCACTTT
TRBJ2-3	TRBV7-8	NA	TRBD2	CASSLVRLAGTDTQYF	TGTGCCAGCAGCTTAGTGAGACTAGCGGGGACAGATACGCAGTATTTT
TRBJ1-2	TRBV3-1/TRBV3-2	NA	TRBD1	CASSDRGQYGYTF	TGTGCCAGCAGCGACAGGGGGCAATATGGCTACACCTTC
TRBJ1-2	TRBV6-1	once	NA	CASSDLEPSYGYTF	TGTGCCAGCAGTGATTTAGAGCCTAGCTATGGCTACACCTTC
TRBJ1-2	TRBV5-6	NA	TRBD1	CASSVQQGNYGYTF	TGTGCCAGCAGCGTTCAACAGGGGAACTATGGCTACACCTTC
TRBJ2-5	TRBV11-3	NA	TRBD1	CASSLVVGQGETQYF	TGTGCCAGCAGCTTAGTAGTCGGACAGGGGGAGACCCAGTACTTC
TRBJ1-1	TRBV5-8	NA	TRBD1	CASSLGGQGYTEAFF	TGTGCCAGCAGCTTGGGGGGACAGGGCTACACTGAAGCTTTCTTT
TRBJ1-1	TRBV7-3	NA	NA	CASSFSITAEAFF	TGTGCCAGCAGCTTCTCTATCACCGCTGAAGCTTTCTTT
TRBJ1-3	TRBV3-1/TRBV3-2	few	NA	CASSTGTIGNTIYF	TGTGCCAGCAGTACAGGGACTATTGGAAACACCATATATTTT
TRBJ1-3	TRBV5-5	NA	NA	CASSLVPGSLSGNTIYF	TGTGCCAGCAGCTTGGTACCGGGTTCACTCTCCGGAAACACCATATATTTT
TRBJ1-1	TRBV7-2	NA	TRBD1	CATGGDDPEAFF	TGTGCCACAGGGGGTGATGACCCTGAAGCTTTCTTT
TRBJ1-2	TRBV19	NA	NA	CASSLRRGHGGYTF	TGTGCCAGTAGTCTGCGTAGGGGTCATGGTGGCTACACCTTC
TRBJ1-2	TRBV5-1	NA	TRBD1	CASSPRTGQGSIGYTF	TGCGCCAGCAGCCCCCGAACCGGACAGGGTAGTATAGGCTACACCTTC
TRBJ2-3	TRBV7-3	NA	TRBD1	CASSSDRGQDTQYF	TGTGCCAGCAGCTCCGACAGGGGGCAGGATACGCAGTATTTT
TRBJ2-2	TRBV30	once	NA	CAWNQGRNYAGELFF	TGTGCCTGGAATCAGGGTCGGAACTATGCCGGGGAGCTGTTTTTT
TRBJ2-2	TRBV18	NA	NA	CASSLNPVGVRNTGELFF	TGTGCCAGCTCACTAAACCCCGTGGGAGTGCGGAACACCGGGGAGCTGTTTTTT
TRBJ2-3	TRBV15	NA	TRBD1	CATSRGRQGFTDTQYF	TGTGCCACCAGCAGAGGTAGACAGGGTTTCACAGATACGCAGTATTTT
TRBJ2-5	TRBV6-5	many	TRBD1	CASRLGTVQETQYF	TGTGCCAGCAGACTCGGGACAGTCCAAGAGACCCAGTACTTC
TRBJ1-6	TRBV6-5	NA	NA	CASSPQDLRDSPLHF	TGTGCCAGCAGTCCACAGGATCTCAGGGATTCACCCCTCCACTTT
TRBJ2-2	TRBV6-5	NA	NA	CASRPGGLTAGELFF	TGTGCCAGCAGGCCTGGGGGGTTGACAGCCGGGGAGCTGTTTTTT
TRBJ1-1	TRBV7-2	NA	NA	CASSFRGGAYTEAFF	TGTGCCAGCAGCTTTAGAGGGGGAGCCTACACTGAAGCTTTCTTT
TRBJ1-5	TRBV4-1	NA	NA	CASSQDEEQPQHF	TGCGCCAGCAGCCAAGATGAGGAGCAGCCCCAGCATTTT
TRBJ1-1	TRBV18	NA	NA	CASSGGGQDTEAFF	TGTGCCAGCTCCGGCGGGGGGCAGGACACTGAAGCTTTCTTT
TRBJ2-5	TRBV5-6	once	TRBD1	CASSDRDRGGETQYF	TGTGCCAGCAGCGACCGGGACAGGGGTGGGGAGACCCAGTACTTC
TRBJ1-2	TRBV12-3/TRBV12-4	NA	NA	CAPPGYGYTF	TGTGCCCCCCCGGGCTATGGCTACACCTTC
TRBJ2-7	TRBV5-6	NA	TRBD1	CASSSRTGDYEQYF	TGTGCCAGCAGCTCTCGGACAGGGGACTACGAGCAGTACTTC
TRBJ1-1	TRBV7-9	NA	TRBD1	CASSLSGTANTEAFF	TGTGCCAGCAGCTTATCCGGGACAGCGAACACTGAAGCTTTCTTT
TRBJ1-2	TRBV19	NA	TRBD1	CASSTAGGDYGYTF	TGTGCCAGTAGTACCGCAGGGGGCGACTATGGCTACACCTTC
TRBJ1-5	TRBV28	NA	TRBD1	CASSSGQGISQPQHF	TGTGCCAGCAGCTCGGGACAGGGAATATCTCAGCCCCAGCATTTT
TRBJ2-2	TRBV9	NA	TRBD2	CASSSGATNTGELFF	TGTGCCAGTTCTAGCGGGGCGACGAACACCGGGGAGCTGTTTTTT
TRBJ1-2	TRBV14	once	NA	CASSQLQGFDGYTF	TGTGCCAGCAGCCAACTACAGGGTTTCGATGGCTACACCTTC